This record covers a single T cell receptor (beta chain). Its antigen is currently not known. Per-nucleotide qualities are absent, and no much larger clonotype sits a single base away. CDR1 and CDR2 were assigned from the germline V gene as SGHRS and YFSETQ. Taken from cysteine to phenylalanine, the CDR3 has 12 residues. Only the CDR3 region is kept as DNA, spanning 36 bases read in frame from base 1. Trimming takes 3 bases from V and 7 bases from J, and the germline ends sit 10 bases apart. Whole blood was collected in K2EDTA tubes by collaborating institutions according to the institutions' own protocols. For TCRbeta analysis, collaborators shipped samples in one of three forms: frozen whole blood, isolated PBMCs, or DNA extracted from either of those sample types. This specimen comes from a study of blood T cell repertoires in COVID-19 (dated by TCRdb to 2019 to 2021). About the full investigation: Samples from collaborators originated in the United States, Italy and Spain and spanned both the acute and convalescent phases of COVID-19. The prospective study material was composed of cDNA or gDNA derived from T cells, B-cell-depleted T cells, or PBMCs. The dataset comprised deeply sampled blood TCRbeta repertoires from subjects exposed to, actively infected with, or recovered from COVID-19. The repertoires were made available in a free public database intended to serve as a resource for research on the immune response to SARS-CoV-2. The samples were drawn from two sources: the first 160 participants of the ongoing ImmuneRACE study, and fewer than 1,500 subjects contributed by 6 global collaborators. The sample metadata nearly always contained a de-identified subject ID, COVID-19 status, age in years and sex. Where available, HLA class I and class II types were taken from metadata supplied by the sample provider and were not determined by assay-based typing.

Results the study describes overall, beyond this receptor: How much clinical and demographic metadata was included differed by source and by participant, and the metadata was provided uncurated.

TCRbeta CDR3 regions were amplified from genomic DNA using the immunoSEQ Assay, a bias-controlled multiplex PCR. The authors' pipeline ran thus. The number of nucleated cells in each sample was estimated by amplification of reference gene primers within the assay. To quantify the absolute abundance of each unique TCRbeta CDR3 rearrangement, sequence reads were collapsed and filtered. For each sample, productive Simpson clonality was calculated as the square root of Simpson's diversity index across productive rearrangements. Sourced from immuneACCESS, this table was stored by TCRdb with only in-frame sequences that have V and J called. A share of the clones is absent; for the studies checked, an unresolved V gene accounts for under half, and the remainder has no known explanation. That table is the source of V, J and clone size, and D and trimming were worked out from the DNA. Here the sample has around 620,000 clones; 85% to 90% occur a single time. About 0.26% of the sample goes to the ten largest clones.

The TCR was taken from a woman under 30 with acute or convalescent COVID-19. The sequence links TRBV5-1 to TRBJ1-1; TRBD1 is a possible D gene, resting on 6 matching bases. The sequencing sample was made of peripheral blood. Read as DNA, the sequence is TGCGCCAGCAGCTCGGAACAGGGTGAAGCTTTCTTT. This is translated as CASSSEQGEAFF.